A selection of T cell receptor beta chains follows, all from one sample in a study of cytomegalovirus exposure and HLA in healthy donors. Generated by immunoSEQ multiplex PCR, the TCRdb table keeps only in-frame clones and is missing some. The sample records 150,000 or so clones, more than 70% being singletons. Sequenced material: PBMCs. Receptors originate from a woman aged 40 to 50 in good health and CMV-seropositive. The CDR3 runs from the conserved cysteine through the conserved F or W. The order of the fields is D gene, J gene, V gene, CDR3 protein. A D gene is named only where the DNA matches it firmly.

d_call: NA; j_call: TRBJ2-2; v_call: TRBV6-1; cdr3_aa: CASSGATYVGELFF
d_call: NA; j_call: TRBJ2-1; v_call: TRBV30; cdr3_aa: CAWSGGVNNEQFF
d_call: TRBD1; j_call: TRBJ2-1; v_call: TRBV30; cdr3_aa: CAWSDTGGYEQFF
d_call: NA; j_call: TRBJ1-5; v_call: TRBV5-5; cdr3_aa: CASSFRGNQPQHF
d_call: NA; j_call: TRBJ2-7; v_call: TRBV4-1; cdr3_aa: CASSQDRSPGYEQYF
d_call: NA; j_call: TRBJ2-3; v_call: TRBV19; cdr3_aa: CASSMTRDTQYF
d_call: TRBD2; j_call: TRBJ2-1; v_call: TRBV19; cdr3_aa: CASSIGLAGDNEQFF
d_call: TRBD2; j_call: TRBJ2-5; v_call: TRBV9; cdr3_aa: CASSAPGLARETQYF
d_call: TRBD1; j_call: TRBJ1-4; v_call: TRBV15; cdr3_aa: CATRNRGINEKLFF
d_call: TRBD2; j_call: TRBJ2-6; v_call: TRBV19; cdr3_aa: CASSQGLAGAGANVLTF
d_call: TRBD2; j_call: TRBJ2-1; v_call: TRBV30; cdr3_aa: CAWIPAGGPNGNEQFF
d_call: NA; j_call: TRBJ1-1; v_call: TRBV7-8; cdr3_aa: CASNVLGDTEAFF
d_call: NA; j_call: TRBJ1-2; v_call: TRBV7-9; cdr3_aa: CASSPMDYGYTF
d_call: NA; j_call: TRBJ2-2; v_call: TRBV5-1; cdr3_aa: CASSFEALGPGELFF
d_call: TRBD2; j_call: TRBJ2-5; v_call: TRBV10-1; cdr3_aa: CASSSSGQETQYF
d_call: NA; j_call: TRBJ1-4; v_call: TRBV5-1; cdr3_aa: CASSPGTSNEKLFF
d_call: NA; j_call: TRBJ2-3; v_call: TRBV6-1; cdr3_aa: CASSPTGTPQYF
d_call: TRBD1; j_call: TRBJ2-7; v_call: TRBV28; cdr3_aa: CASSPRDRRRSEQYF
d_call: TRBD1; j_call: TRBJ1-2; v_call: TRBV5-4; cdr3_aa: CASSFLDRNYGYTF
d_call: NA; j_call: TRBJ2-2; v_call: TRBV4-1; cdr3_aa: CASSQDSSYFTGELFF
d_call: NA; j_call: TRBJ2-1; v_call: TRBV7-2; cdr3_aa: CASSPNRQAGNEQFF
d_call: NA; j_call: TRBJ2-3; v_call: TRBV5-1; cdr3_aa: CASSPGTTTDTQYF
d_call: TRBD1; j_call: TRBJ1-5; v_call: TRBV30; cdr3_aa: CAWSGTGNQPQHF
d_call: NA; j_call: TRBJ1-2; v_call: TRBV27; cdr3_aa: CASHPDRNYGYTF
d_call: NA; j_call: TRBJ2-1; v_call: TRBV6-1; cdr3_aa: CASSAGVSYNEQFF
d_call: NA; j_call: TRBJ1-2; v_call: TRBV30; cdr3_aa: CAWSVPSAGYTF
d_call: TRBD2; j_call: TRBJ2-1; v_call: TRBV9; cdr3_aa: CASSVTSGYNEQFF
d_call: NA; j_call: TRBJ1-5; v_call: TRBV15; cdr3_aa: CATSSMDGGHNQPQHF
d_call: TRBD2; j_call: TRBJ2-2; v_call: TRBV30; cdr3_aa: CAWRRLAGGRTGELFF
d_call: TRBD1; j_call: TRBJ2-7; v_call: TRBV18; cdr3_aa: CASSPPSRQGGEQYF
d_call: NA; j_call: TRBJ2-1; v_call: TRBV19; cdr3_aa: CASSIVADTYNEQFF
d_call: TRBD1; j_call: TRBJ2-1; v_call: TRBV30; cdr3_aa: CAWSVLGQGYNEQFF
d_call: TRBD1; j_call: TRBJ2-3; v_call: TRBV5-1; cdr3_aa: CASSGGTGGRDTQYF
d_call: TRBD1; j_call: TRBJ2-7; v_call: TRBV7-9; cdr3_aa: CASSEQGALVEQYF
d_call: TRBD1; j_call: TRBJ1-2; v_call: TRBV27; cdr3_aa: CASSVGTASIYGYTF
d_call: NA; j_call: TRBJ1-1; v_call: TRBV2; cdr3_aa: CASTYDRNTEAFF
d_call: NA; j_call: TRBJ1-2; v_call: TRBV6-5; cdr3_aa: CASSYQANANYGYTF
d_call: NA; j_call: TRBJ2-1; v_call: TRBV7-2; cdr3_aa: CASSQSRVSYNEQFF
d_call: TRBD2; j_call: TRBJ2-3; v_call: TRBV14; cdr3_aa: CASSPWREGRDTQYF
d_call: TRBD1; j_call: TRBJ2-7; v_call: TRBV4-1; cdr3_aa: CASSQGDRGYEQYF
d_call: NA; j_call: TRBJ1-2; v_call: TRBV18; cdr3_aa: CASSPPGGEGYTF
d_call: NA; j_call: TRBJ2-7; v_call: TRBV28; cdr3_aa: CASSDPQREQYF
d_call: TRBD2; j_call: TRBJ2-1; v_call: TRBV7-9; cdr3_aa: CASSPAGGRNEQFF